Given below is one TCR beta chain in context. Its specificity is unknown. This entry comes from a study of T cell responses to AZD1222 COVID-19 vaccine. Clones were read by immunoSEQ multiplex PCR, and TCRdb kept only the in-frame ones, dropping some. The sample has around 200,000 clones, about 92% seen once. Study results and caveats: Breadth and depth of Spike-specific TCRs rose after two AZD1222 doses. Mostly white British, mostly female donors; authors suggested clonal diversity may be underestimated.

CDR1 SGHAT and CDR2 FQDESV come from the germline V gene (reference sequence). Trimming cost V 9 bases and J 5 bases; bases outside gene matches: 9. The CDR3 covers 14 residues. V is TRBV11-1 and J is TRBJ1-1, with 10 bases aligning to TRBD1. The clonotype originates from an adult in good health. The sequencing used peripheral blood, collected on day 0 of AZD1222 vaccination. CDR3 coding DNA: TGTGCCAGTAGTAAGGGACAGGGGAGGACTGAAGCTTTCTTT. It encodes CASSKGQGRTEAFF.